This passage covers 25 T cell receptor beta chains from one sample sequenced in a study of technical replicates of blood from several donors. Here immunoSEQ multiplex PCR was the method, and the copy in TCRdb shows in-frame clones only, minus some. The table records roughly 15,000 clones, roughly four fifths of them present only once. The sample comprised PBMCs. Every receptor here comes from a human donor in good health.

This clone was seen only a few times. The chain combines TRBV19 with TRBJ2-1; 7 nucleotides match TRBD2. The CDR3 totals 15 residues. CDR1 is LNHDA and CDR2 is SQIVND in the germline V gene (reference sequence). Trimming at V came to 6 bases and at J to 7 bases, leaving 12 bases not matched to a gene. Written as DNA, the CDR3 is TGTGCCAGTAGATTGGGGGTGGGCGGGAGTAATGAGCAGTTCTTC. Translation: CASRLGVGGSNEQFF.

This chain joins TRBV7-2 and TRBJ2-7; D call uncertain. V lost 3 bases to trimming and J lost 2 bases, with 8 bases between them. The CDR3 consists of 13 residues. In germline, CDR1 is SGHTA, CDR2 FQGNSA. The CDR3 region is CASSFYQAYEQYF. The CDR3 DNA reads TGTGCCAGCAGCTTCTACCAAGCCTACGAGCAGTACTTC.

This chain connects TRBV9 to TRBJ2-2; 14 nucleotides line up with TRBD2. CDR1 is SGDLS and CDR2 is YYNGEE in the germline V gene. The CDR3 contains 16 residues. The trim removed 4 bases at V and 6 bases at J, leaving 5 bases unmatched. CDR3 DNA sequence: TGTGCCAGCAGCCCCCGGACTAGCGGGAGGCCCGGGGAGCTGTTTTTT. It codes for CASSPRTSGRPGELFF.

V and J are TRBV28 and TRBJ2-1; 8 bases align to TRBD2. The ends lost 3 bases at V and 7 bases at J; junction bases unmatched: 8. Germline CDR1 is MDHEN and CDR2 is SYDVKM. CDR3 length: 15 residues. DNA for the CDR3: TGTGCCAGCAGTTTCGGAGCGGGAGTAACGAATGAGCAGTTCTTC. Its translation: CASSFGAGVTNEQFF.

The rearrangement uses TRBV28 and TRBJ2-7, with D possibly being TRBD1 (6 bases). The CDR3 sequence is 15 residues long. Germline CDR1 and CDR2: MDHEN and SYDVKM. The V gene lost 6 bases and the J gene lost 5 bases, with 20 bases spanning the gap. CDR3 nucleotide sequence: TGTGCCAGCAGCCCGGCCAATACAGGGTCCCACGAGCAGTACTTC. Its protein is CASSPANTGSHEQYF. The full variable domain, in which reference TRBV28 and TRBJ2-7 provide the parts outside the CDR3, is DVKVTQSSRYLVKRTGEKVFLECVQDMDHENMFWYRQDPGLGLRLIYFSYDVKMKEKGDIPEGYSVSREKKERFSLILESASTNQTSMYLCASSPANTGSHEQYFGPGTRLTVT.

V usage is TRBV7-9 and J usage is TRBJ1-1; 8 nucleotides align to TRBD1. CDR3 length: 13 amino acids. The trim removed 6 bases at V and 5 bases at J, leaving 5 bases unmatched. CDR1 and CDR2 from the germline V gene are SEHNR and FQNEAQ (reference sequence). CDR3 sequence reads: CASSSQGGTEAFF. CDR3 nucleotides: TGTGCCAGCAGTTCACAGGGGGGGACTGAAGCTTTCTTT.

The V call is TRBV7-3, the J call TRBJ2-3, with D hard to call. Per the germline V gene, CDR1 is SGHTA and CDR2 is FQGTGA. Trimming took off 5 bases at V and 4 bases at J, with 10 bases between the two ends. CDR3 length: 13 amino acids. The chain's CDR3 is CASSQELADTQYF. The DNA of the CDR3 is TGTGCCAGCAGCCAAGAGCTAGCAGATACGCAGTATTTT.

This chain links TRBV5-1 with TRBJ2-7, with D perhaps matching TRBD2 (6 bases). CDR1 is SGHRS, CDR2 YFSETQ, per germline. The CDR3 consists of 11 residues. The V end was cut by 4 bases, the J end by 9 bases, with 11 bases between. CDR3 region: CASSPGAGQYF. The CDR3 DNA reads as TGCGCCAGCAGCCCGGGAGCGGGGCAGTACTTC.

The chain uses TRBV4-1 and TRBJ2-7, with 8 positions matching TRBD2. The germline gives CDR1 MGHRA, CDR2 YSYEKL. The CDR3 has 16 residues. V shed 0 bases and J 1 base; nucleotides not matched to a gene: 5. The CDR3 DNA follows: TGCGCCAGCAGCCAAGATCCGGGACTAGTATCCTACGAGCAGTACTTC. It codes for CASSQDPGLVSYEQYF.

This clone has only one observation. This chain connects TRBV27 to TRBJ2-2; D may be TRBD2 (6 bases). With 5 bases removed from V and 6 bases from J, the gap between germline ends came to 13 bases. The V gene's germline CDR1 is MNHEY and CDR2 SMNVEV (reference sequence). The CDR3 consists of 14 residues. The CDR3 DNA follows: TGTGCCAGCAGTGTGGTCGGGAGCGCCGGGGAGCTGTTTTTT. This codes for CASSVVGSAGELFF.

This chain joins TRBV27 and TRBJ2-5; tentative D call: TRBD2 (6 bases). The CDR3 has 17 amino acids. Trimming removed 5 bases from V and 5 bases from J, with 24 bases in between. Germline CDR1 and CDR2: MNHEY and SMNVEV (reference sequence). The CDR3 loop is CASSPPFGEAGWETQYF. CDR3 nucleotide sequence: TGTGCCAGCAGTCCCCCCTTTGGGGAGGCCGGATGGGAGACCCAGTACTTC.

The chain uses TRBV7-9 and TRBJ2-6; the D gene is possibly TRBD2 (5 bases). Trimming pared 7 bases from V and 4 bases from J, leaving 17 bases between. The length of the CDR3 is 16 residues. CDR1 and CDR2 (germline): SEHNR, FQNEAQ (reference sequence). The CDR3 bases are TGTGCCAGCACCCCCTACGGGGAAGGGGGGGCCAACGTCCTGACTTTC. Translation: CASTPYGEGGANVLTF.

The rearrangement links TRBV29-1 to TRBJ1-4, with TRBD1 matching 11 bases. The CDR3 runs to 14 residues. J gave up 5 bases and V 7 bases, and 6 bases lay outside the gene matches. Germline lookup yields CDR1 SQVTM and CDR2 ANQGSEA. The CDR3 DNA sequence: TGCAGCGCGTTGGGACAGGGGGGGAATGAAAAACTGTTTTTT. Protein: CSALGQGGNEKLFF.

The V call is TRBV4-1, the J call TRBJ2-7, with TRBD2 matching 10 bases. The CDR3 loop spans 15 amino acids. Germline loops: CDR1 MGHRA, CDR2 YSYEKL. The V and J ends lost 0 bases and 8 bases, in that order; junction bases with no gene match: 7. CDR3 residues: CASSQDGSGRAQQYF. CDR3 DNA sequence: TGCGCCAGCAGCCAAGATGGGAGCGGGAGGGCCCAGCAGTACTTC.

The chain couples TRBV6-5 to TRBJ1-4; D call uncertain. V lost 4 bases to trimming and J lost 8 bases, with 8 bases between them. CDR3 length equals 12 residues. CDR1 and CDR2 from the germline V gene are MNHEY and SVGAGI. The CDR3 protein is CASSLSGEKLFF. CDR3 nucleotides: TGTGCCAGCAGTTTATCCGGGGAAAAACTGTTTTTT.

This clone occurred once. The chain uses TRBV10-1 and TRBJ2-3, with 10 bases that match TRBD1. V lost 0 bases to trimming and J lost 2 bases; unmatched junction nucleotides: 8. Germline V lookup: CDR1 WNHNN, CDR2 SYGVQD (reference sequence). The CDR3 runs 18 residues. CDR3 nucleotides: TGCGCCAGCAGTGAGTCGACTGGGACAGGGGCTACCACAGATACGCAGTATTTT. Protein sequence: CASSESTGTGATTDTQYF.

The CDR3 DNA sequence: TGTGCCAGCAGCTACCCGACAGGCAGCGGAGAGACCCAGTACTTC. Its protein product is CASSYPTGSGETQYF. The chain uses TRBV7-9 and TRBJ2-5; the D gene is possibly TRBD1 (6 bases). The CDR3 length is 15 residues. The V and J ends lost 4 bases and 4 bases respectively, with 16 bases between them. Germline CDR1 is SEHNR and CDR2 is FQNEAQ (reference sequence).

V is TRBV9 and J is TRBJ2-7; 7 nucleotides match TRBD1. The CDR3 covers 17 residues. V shed 4 bases, J shed 0 bases, and the junction held 13 bases outside the gene matches. Germline assignment: CDR1 SGDLS and CDR2 YYNGEE. The CDR3 reads CASSTRQGPIDSYEQYF. The CDR3 DNA reads as TGTGCCAGCAGCACCCGACAGGGCCCCATTGACTCCTACGAGCAGTACTTC. The variable domain in full, with the rest retrieved from reference TRBV9 and TRBJ2-7, is DSGVTQTPKHLITATGQRVTLRCSPRSGDLSVYWYQQSLDQGLQFLIQYYNGEERAKGNILERFSAQQFPDLHSELNLSSLELGDSALYFCASSTRQGPIDSYEQYFGPGTRLTVT.

The chain is built from TRBV5-6 and TRBJ2-5, with a tentative D call TRBD2 (6 bases). Per germline, CDR1 SGHDT and CDR2 YYEEEE. This CDR3 region has 14 residues. Trimming took off 3 bases at V and 2 bases at J, with 11 bases between the two ends. The CDR3 spells CASSSGSFQETQYF. DNA of the CDR3: TGTGCCAGCAGCTCCGGGAGCTTTCAAGAGACCCAGTACTTC.

This clone was counted a few times. The CDR3 region is CASSSSGRDKNIQYF. As DNA, the CDR3 is TGTGCCAGCAGCTCTAGCGGGAGGGACAAAAACATTCAGTACTTC. The V call is TRBV6-6, the J call TRBJ2-4, with 12 bases lining up with TRBD2. The CDR3 is made up of 15 amino acids. The V segment lost 6 bases and the J segment 3 bases; nucleotides outside the gene matches: 3. Germline CDR1 and CDR2: MNHNY and SVGAGI (reference sequence).

This clone was counted only a few times. V and J are TRBV4-1 and TRBJ1-1, with 9 bases lining up with TRBD1. J lost 6 bases, V lost 0 bases, and 8 bases had no gene match. CDR3 length equals 16 residues. CDR1 is MGHRA, CDR2 YSYEKL, per germline. Here the CDR3 reads CASSQESGTGISEAFF. The CDR3 bases are TGCGCCAGCAGCCAAGAATCCGGGACAGGGATCTCTGAAGCTTTCTTT.

This clone appeared a single time. The CDR3 loop is CAWSAIRTGGTSNYGYTF. CDR3 DNA sequence: TGTGCCTGGAGTGCTATTCGGACAGGGGGCACCTCTAACTATGGCTACACCTTC. The chain is built from TRBV30 and TRBJ1-2, with 11 bases fitting TRBD1. CDR3 length: 18 residues. Germline CDR1 reads GTSNPN; CDR2 reads SVGIG (reference sequence). Trimming removed 1 base from V and 0 bases from J; junction bases left unmatched: 10.

V is TRBV28 and J is TRBJ1-5; D may be TRBD1 (5 bases). CDR1 is MDHEN, CDR2 SYDVKM, per germline. Trimming shortened V by 7 bases and J by 4 bases, and 23 bases separated the two germline ends. The CDR3 is 17 amino acids. The CDR3 loop is CASTRRWQTAVNQPQHF. CDR3 bases: TGTGCCAGCACCCGAAGGTGGCAGACAGCCGTAAATCAGCCCCAGCATTTT.

The V and J genes are TRBV19 and TRBJ1-2; a weak D match, TRBD1 (5 bases). CDR1 LNHDA and CDR2 SQIVND come from the germline V gene (reference sequence). The CDR3 has 13 amino acids. Trimming cost V 6 bases and J 3 bases, with 11 bases left between them. CDR3 nucleotide sequence: TGTGCCAGTAGCCCCACGGGGGACTATGGCTACACCTTC. This sequence encodes CASSPTGDYGYTF.

The genes are TRBV9 and TRBJ2-1; 8 bases align to TRBD1. The CDR3 covers 13 residues. V trimming: 4 bases; J trimming: 7 bases; junction bases outside the gene matches: 4. Germline assignment: CDR1 SGDLS and CDR2 YYNGEE. The CDR3 reads CASSLRQGNEQFF. In DNA, the CDR3 is TGTGCCAGCAGCCTTCGACAGGGGAATGAGCAGTTCTTC.